This T cell receptor (beta chain) originates from a study of blood T cell repertoires in COVID-19 (TCRdb year 2020). Study-wide context: Samples from collaborators originated in the United States, Italy and Spain and spanned both the acute and convalescent phases of COVID-19. Where available, HLA class I and class II types were obtained from metadata supplied by the sample provider rather than from assay-based typing. The samples were drawn from two sources: the first 160 participants of the ongoing ImmuneRACE study, and 1,000 to 1,500 subjects contributed by 6 global collaborators. Nearly every sample came with metadata listing a de-identified subject ID, COVID-19 status, age in years and sex. The prospective study material was composed of cDNA or gDNA derived from T cells, B-cell-depleted T cells, or PBMCs. The dataset comprised deeply sampled blood TCRbeta repertoires from subjects exposed to, actively infected with, or recovered from COVID-19. A freely available public database, intended as a resource for researchers studying the immune response to SARS-CoV-2, is where the repertoires were released. The paper's findings and limits, for the study overall: The amount of clinical and demographic metadata varied by source and participant and was provided uncurated.

Including cysteine and phenylalanine, the CDR3 has 15 amino acids. The sequence is cut down to CDR3 DNA, 45 bases in frame from base 1. The germline V gene yields SGHVS for CDR1 and FQNEAQ for CDR2. Relative to germline, V is missing 4 bases and J is missing 4 bases, with 4 bases of the junction outside any gene match. On this clone itself: The antigen this receptor binds is unknown. Within one base of it there is no much larger clone, and no base qualities were kept.

TCRbeta CDR3 regions were amplified from genomic DNA using the immunoSEQ Assay, a bias-controlled multiplex PCR. The published analysis was carried out like this. The number of nucleated cells in each sample was estimated from the amplification of reference gene primers within the assay. Sequence reads were collapsed and filtered to measure the absolute abundance of every unique TCRbeta CDR3 rearrangement. For each sample, productive Simpson clonality was calculated as the square root of Simpson's diversity index across productive rearrangements. In TCRdb, the immuneACCESS table is reduced to in-frame sequences with V and J assigned. These tables do not hold every clone; where another copy was compared, an unresolved V gene accounts for under half, and the others remain unexplained. V and J calls and clone size come straight from that table; D and trimming were deduced from the DNA. The sample yields approximately 97,000 clones; nearly 90% were counted once. The top ten constitute 2% to 2.5% of the sample.

Collaborating institutions collected whole blood in K2EDTA tubes following their own protocols. For TCRbeta analysis, collaborator samples were shipped as frozen whole blood, as isolated PBMCs, or as DNA extracted from either sample type. The receptor's source is a man aged 50-59 years with active COVID-19. The chain uses TRBV7-8 and TRBJ2-6, with 7 bases aligning to TRBD2. Input material: peripheral blood. The CDR3 region reads CASSSQRGGANVLTF. The nucleotide sequence reads as follows: TGTGCCAGCAGCTCCCAGCGGGGAGGGGCCAACGTCCTGACTTTC. This CDR3, with the reference TRBV7-8 and TRBJ2-6 proteins standing in past its ends, gives the full variable domain GAGVSQSPRYKVAKRGQDVALRCDPISGHVSLFWYQQALGQGPEFLTYFQNEAQLDKSGLPSDRFFAERPEGSVSTLKIQRTQQEDSAVYLCASSSQRGGANVLTFGAGSRLTVL.